The clone carrying this T cell receptor (beta chain) came up a few times. In TCRdb, the reads were re-called with MiXCR into one record per CDR3 protein. The sample holds 450,000 to 650,000 distinct CDR3 sequences, approximately 26% seen once. V lost 6 bases and J lost 4; bases outside the gene matches: 20. The CDR3 is made up of 19 amino acids. Germline lookup yields CDR1 MNHEY and CDR2 SVGAGI. This specimen comes from a study of T cell repertoires in cytomegalovirus infection. V gene TRBV6-5 combines with J gene TRBJ2-1; 8 nucleotides match TRBD2. Specimen: PBMCs. This TCR derives from a human donor in good health (CMV status not recorded). Some clones in this sample may be carry-over from other donors' samples. Here the CDR3 DNA reads TGTGCCAGCAGCAATTTTACGATCGGGAGGGCCTACCCATACAATGAGCAGTTCTTC. Its protein is CASSNFTIGRAYPYNEQFF.